This T cell receptor beta chain was obtained from a study of T cells in Graves' hyperthyroidism and ophthalmopathy. This clonotype was seen more than once but under ten times. Uncontrolled infection, other autoimmune disease, pregnancy or lactation disqualified patients from enrolment. PBMCs came from less than 11 ml fresh peripheral blood. Authors of the study amplified TCR beta CDR3 regions from RNA transcripts. First-round RT-PCR of the TCR CDR3 relied on the HTBI primer set. TCRdb re-called the multiplex PCR reads through MiXCR, storing one row per CDR3 protein. The table lists around 300,000 distinct CDR3 sequences, 13% to 15% of them singletons. This CDR3 region has 14 residues. Germline-derived CDR1 and CDR2 are MNHEY and SMNVEV (reference sequence). V shed 4 bases and J 4 bases; nucleotides not matched to a gene: 6.

This sequence originates from a woman aged 45 to 65 with Graves' hyperthyroidism that later progressed to Graves' ophthalmopathy. This chain links TRBV27 with TRBJ2-7; 8 bases match TRBD2. The source material was blood. CDR3 amino acids: CASSYFSGTYEQYF. CDR3 DNA sequence: TGTGCCAGCAGTTATTTTAGCGGGACATACGAGCAGTACTTC.